This TCR beta chain was identified in a study of T cell repertoires in cytomegalovirus infection. Study-wide context: Public TCR beta signature analysis indicated the presence of both CMV infection and matching HLA type.

TCRdb re-derived calls from the reads in MiXCR, one entry per CDR3 protein. The sample has 600,000 to 700,000 distinct CDR3 sequences; 33% are singletons. On this clonotype itself: Its specificity is unknown.

Germline loops: CDR1 LNHDA, CDR2 SQIVND (reference sequence). This CDR3 spans 15 amino acids. Deletions cut 5 bases from V and 5 bases from J, with 16 bases between. The chain combines TRBV19 with TRBJ2-1, with D perhaps matching TRBD1 (6 bases). This TCR was recovered from a human donor in good health (CMV status not recorded). Some clones in this sample may be carry-over from other donors' samples. Specimen: cultured PBMCs, collected from culture after CMV antigen stimulation. Here the CDR3 DNA reads TGTGCCAGTAGTGCCGGGACAAGTCTCAACAATGAGCAGTTCTTC. Translated: CASSAGTSLNNEQFF.